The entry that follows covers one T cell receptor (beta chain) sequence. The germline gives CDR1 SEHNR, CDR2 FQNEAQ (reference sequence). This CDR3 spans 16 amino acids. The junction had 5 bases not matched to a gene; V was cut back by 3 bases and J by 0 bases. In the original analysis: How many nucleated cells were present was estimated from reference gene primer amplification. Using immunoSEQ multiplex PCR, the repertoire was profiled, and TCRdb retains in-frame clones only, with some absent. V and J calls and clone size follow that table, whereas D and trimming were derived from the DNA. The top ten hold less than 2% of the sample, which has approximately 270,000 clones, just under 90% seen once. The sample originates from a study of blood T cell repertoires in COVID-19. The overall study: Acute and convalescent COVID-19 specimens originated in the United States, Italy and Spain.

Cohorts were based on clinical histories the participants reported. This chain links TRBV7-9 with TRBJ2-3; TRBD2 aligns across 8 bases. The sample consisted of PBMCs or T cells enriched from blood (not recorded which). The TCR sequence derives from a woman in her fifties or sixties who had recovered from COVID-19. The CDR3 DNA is TGTGCCAGCAGCTTCCTTAGCGGGGCTAGCACAGATACGCAGTATTTT. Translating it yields CASSFLSGASTDTQYF. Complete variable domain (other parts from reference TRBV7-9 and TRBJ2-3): DTGVSQNPRHKITKRGQNVTFRCDPISEHNRLYWYRQTLGQGPEFLTYFQNEAQLEKSRLLSDRFSAERPKGSFSTLEIQRTEQGDSAMYLCASSFLSGASTDTQYFGPGTRLTVL.